Following are 7 T cell receptor beta chains from one sample sequenced in a study of human T cells and chemical hapten exposure. Time point reported: pre-sensitization, week 0. Treatment reported: therapeutic diphenylcyclopropenone sensitization with weekly scalp DPC. MiXCR was run by TCRdb on the RACE reads, yielding one entry per CDR3 protein. The sample holds about 290,000 distinct CDR3 sequences, approximately 7.5% seen once. The sample consisted of whole blood, taken in connection with sensitization to the hapten diphenylcyclopropenone (DPC). All receptors derive from a man between 18 and 29 years old with alopecia areata. Some clones in this sample may be carry-over from other donors' samples.

The rearrangement uses TRBV29-1 and TRBJ1-2; TRBD1 aligns across 9 bases. V gave up 5 bases and J gave up 3 bases; unmatched junction bases: 7. This CDR3 is 14 amino acids long. Per the germline V gene, CDR1 is SQVTM and CDR2 is ANQGSEA. The CDR3 region has the DNA TGCAGCGTTCAATGGACAGGGGCTGACTATGGCTACACCTTC. The encoded protein is CSVQWTGADYGYTF.

For the CDR3, the DNA is TGTGCCAGCAGCTTAAAAGGGACGGTGAGCAATCAGCCCCAGCATTTT. Residues: CASSLKGTVSNQPQHF. This sequence joins TRBV7-8 and TRBJ1-5, with D possibly TRBD1 on 5 matching bases. CDR3 size: 16 residues. V was shortened by 2 bases and J by 1 base, with 12 bases between the two germline ends. Germline V CDR1 and CDR2: SGHVS, FQNEAQ. The full variable domain, in which reference TRBV7-8 and TRBJ1-5 provide the parts outside the CDR3, is GAGVSQSPRYKVAKRGQDVALRCDPISGHVSLFWYQQALGQGPEFLTYFQNEAQLDKSGLPSDRFFAERPEGSVSTLKIQRTQQEDSAVYLCASSLKGTVSNQPQHFGDGTRLSIL.

This clonotype was recorded at least ten times. The CDR3 protein is CSVATPTGGMNTEAFF. The DNA of the CDR3 is TGCAGCGTTGCAACTCCAACAGGGGGCATGAACACTGAAGCTTTCTTT. The chain uses TRBV29-1 and TRBJ1-1; 9 nucleotides match TRBD1. This CDR3 has 16 residues. The trim removed 4 bases at V and 0 bases at J, leaving 9 bases unmatched. Germline V lookup: CDR1 SQVTM, CDR2 ANQGSEA.

The genes are TRBV6-5 and TRBJ2-5, with 14 positions matching TRBD2. This CDR3 spans 16 amino acids. The germline CDR1 and CDR2 sequences are MNHEY and SVGAGI. Germline trimming cut 8 bases from V and 3 bases from J; bases unmatched to any gene: 8. The CDR3 spells CASGLPGLAGEETQYF. The CDR3 region has the DNA TGTGCCAGCGGCCTACCGGGACTAGCGGGGGAAGAGACCCAGTACTTC.

This clonotype was recorded many times. This rearrangement joins TRBV5-1 to TRBJ1-2; D is possibly TRBD1 (5 bases). The germline CDR1 and CDR2 sequences are SGHRS and YFSETQ. V was clipped by 4 bases and J by 2 bases, with 12 bases between them. This CDR3 comprises 14 residues. CDR3 residues: CASSRGEGNYGYTF. In nucleotides, the CDR3 is TGCGCCAGCAGCAGAGGGGAGGGGAACTATGGCTACACCTTC.

The J gene is TRBJ2-3, the V gene TRBV9; D gene uncertain. The CDR3 extends over 14 amino acids. Germline assignment: CDR1 SGDLS and CDR2 YYNGEE. Trimming removed 3 bases from V and 0 bases from J, with 8 bases in between. CDR3 in DNA: TGTGCCAGCAGCGCCCGACTGAGCACAGATACGCAGTATTTT. It is translated as CASSARLSTDTQYF.

This chain links TRBV3-1 with TRBJ2-7; TRBD2 is a possible D gene (6 bases). From germline, CDR1 is LGHDT and CDR2 YNNKEL (reference sequence). The CDR3 totals 15 residues. V was clipped by 0 bases and J by 2 bases, with 11 bases between them. The CDR3 loop reads CASSQDSGSTYEQYF. The CDR3 DNA is TGTGCCAGCAGCCAAGACAGCGGGTCTACCTACGAGCAGTACTTC.